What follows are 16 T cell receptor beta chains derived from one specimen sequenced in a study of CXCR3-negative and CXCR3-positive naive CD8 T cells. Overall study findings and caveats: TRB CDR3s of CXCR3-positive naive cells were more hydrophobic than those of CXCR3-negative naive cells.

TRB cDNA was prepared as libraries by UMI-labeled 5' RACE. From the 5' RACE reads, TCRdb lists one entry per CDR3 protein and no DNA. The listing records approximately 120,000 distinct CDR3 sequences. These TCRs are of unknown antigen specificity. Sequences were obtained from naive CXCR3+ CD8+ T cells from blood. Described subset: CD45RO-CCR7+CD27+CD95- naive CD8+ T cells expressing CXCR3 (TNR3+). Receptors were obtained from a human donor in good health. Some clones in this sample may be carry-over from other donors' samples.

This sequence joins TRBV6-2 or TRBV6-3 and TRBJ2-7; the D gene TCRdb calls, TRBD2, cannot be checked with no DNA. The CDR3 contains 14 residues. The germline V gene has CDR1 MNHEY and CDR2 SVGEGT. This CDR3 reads CASSYFSTSFEQYF.

The CDR3 here is CASNPLGGGEYNEQFF. The rearrangement uses TRBV6-2 or TRBV6-3 and TRBJ2-1; TCRdb designates TRBD2, a call that cannot be tested without DNA. The germline V gene encodes CDR1 MNHEY and CDR2 SVGEGT. This CDR3 region has 16 residues.

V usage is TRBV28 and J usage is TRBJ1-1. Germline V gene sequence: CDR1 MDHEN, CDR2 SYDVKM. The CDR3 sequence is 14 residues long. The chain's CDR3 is CASSLSRINTEAFF.

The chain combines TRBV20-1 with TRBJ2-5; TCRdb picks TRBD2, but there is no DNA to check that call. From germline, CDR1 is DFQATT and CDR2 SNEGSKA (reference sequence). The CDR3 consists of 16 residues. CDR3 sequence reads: CSARAWVAGGQETQYF.

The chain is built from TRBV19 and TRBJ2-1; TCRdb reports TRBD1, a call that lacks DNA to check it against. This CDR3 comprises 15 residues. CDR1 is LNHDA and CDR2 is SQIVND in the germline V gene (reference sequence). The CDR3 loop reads CASSITPSSYNEQFF.

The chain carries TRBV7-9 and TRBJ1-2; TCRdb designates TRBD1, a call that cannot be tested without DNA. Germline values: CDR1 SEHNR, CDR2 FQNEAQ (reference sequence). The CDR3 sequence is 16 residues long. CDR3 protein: CASSLGFEQGNYGYTF.

The CDR3 sequence is CASSLVVTEAFF. The J gene is TRBJ1-1, the V gene TRBV11-1. The CDR3 extends over 12 amino acids. The V gene's germline CDR1 is SGHAT and CDR2 FQDESV (reference sequence).

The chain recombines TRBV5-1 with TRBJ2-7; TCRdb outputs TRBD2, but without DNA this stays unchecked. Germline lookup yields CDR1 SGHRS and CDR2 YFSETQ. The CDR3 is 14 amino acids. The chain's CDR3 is CASSLASGRAEQYF. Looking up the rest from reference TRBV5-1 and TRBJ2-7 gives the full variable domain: KAGVTQTPRYLIKTRGQQVTLSCSPISGHRSVSWYQQTPGQGLQFLFEYFSETQRNKGNFPGRFSGRQFSNSRSEMNVSTLELGDSALYLCASSLASGRAEQYFGPGTRLTVT.

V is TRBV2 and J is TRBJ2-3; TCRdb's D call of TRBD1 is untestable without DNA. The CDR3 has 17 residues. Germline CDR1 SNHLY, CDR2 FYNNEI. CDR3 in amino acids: CATLEVVGATSTDTQYF.

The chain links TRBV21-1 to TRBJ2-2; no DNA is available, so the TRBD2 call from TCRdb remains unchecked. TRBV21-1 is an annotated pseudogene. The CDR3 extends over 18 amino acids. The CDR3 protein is CASIHPIPWEVSTGELFF.

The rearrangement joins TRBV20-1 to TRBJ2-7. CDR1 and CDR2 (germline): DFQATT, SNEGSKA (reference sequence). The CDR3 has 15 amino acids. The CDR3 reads CSASFGWASSYEQYF.

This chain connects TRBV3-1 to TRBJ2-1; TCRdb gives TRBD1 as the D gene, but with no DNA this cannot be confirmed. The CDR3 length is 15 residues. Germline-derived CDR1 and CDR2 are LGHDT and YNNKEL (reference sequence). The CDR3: CASSQELSERGEQFF.

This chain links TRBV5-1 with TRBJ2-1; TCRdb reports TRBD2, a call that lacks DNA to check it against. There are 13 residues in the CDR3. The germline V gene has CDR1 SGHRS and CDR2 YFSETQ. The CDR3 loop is CASSLGLANEQFF.

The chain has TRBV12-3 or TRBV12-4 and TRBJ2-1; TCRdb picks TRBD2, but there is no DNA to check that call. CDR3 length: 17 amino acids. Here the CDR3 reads CASSHSEGTSGRYEQFF.

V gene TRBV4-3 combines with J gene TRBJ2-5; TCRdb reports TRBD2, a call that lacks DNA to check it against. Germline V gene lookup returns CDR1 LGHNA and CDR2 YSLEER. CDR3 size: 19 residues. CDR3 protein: CASSLLAGASGGAEETQYF.

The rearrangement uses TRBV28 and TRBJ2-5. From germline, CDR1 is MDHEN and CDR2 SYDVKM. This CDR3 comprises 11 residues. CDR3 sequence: CASSLRETQYF.